The 31 T cell receptor beta chains given below trace back to one sample, sequenced in a study of cytomegalovirus exposure and HLA in healthy donors (TCRdb year 2017). The library was made by the immunoSEQ multiplex PCR assay. For the multiplex PCR, a mixture combining 60 forward primers for TCR Vbeta segments and 13 reverse primers for TCR Jbeta segments was used. In TCRdb, the immuneACCESS table is reduced to in-frame sequences with V and J assigned. These tables do not hold every clone; where another copy was compared, an unresolved V gene accounts for under half, and the others remain unexplained. The sample table contains over 50,000 clones; only one count was recorded for about 80% of them. Jointly, the top ten make up 1.7% of the sample. The sequenced sample consisted of PBMCs. The receptors derive from a man in his forties or fifties in good health and CMV-seronegative.

A single count supports this clone. The V call is TRBV6-5, the J call TRBJ2-3, with 8 positions matching TRBD1. J was trimmed by 0 bases and V by 5 bases; bases with no gene match: 1. The CDR3 sequence is 14 residues long. Germline V gives CDR1 MNHEY, CDR2 SVGAGI. CDR3 nucleotide sequence: TGTGCCAGCAGTAACAGGGGGAGCACAGATACGCAGTATTTT. Protein: CASSNRGSTDTQYF.

The chain combines TRBV2 with TRBJ1-1; D not certain. CDR1 and CDR2 from the germline V gene are SNHLY and FYNNEI. The V end was cut by 8 bases, the J end by 0 bases, with 10 bases between. This CDR3 is 13 amino acids long. Here the CDR3 reads CASGQSVNTEAFF. CDR3 nucleotide sequence: TGTGCCAGCGGGCAATCTGTGAACACTGAAGCTTTCTTT.

This clone showed up just once. The chain is built from TRBV18 and TRBJ2-1, with D unresolved. The CDR3 extends over 12 amino acids. CDR1 and CDR2 from the germline V gene are KGHSH and LQKENI. V lost 3 bases to trimming and J lost 8 bases, with 8 bases between them. CDR3 sequence reads: CASSPSVHEQFF. For the CDR3, the DNA is TGTGCCAGCTCACCTTCCGTCCATGAGCAGTTCTTC. Full variable domain (remainder filled in from reference TRBV18 and TRBJ2-1): NAGVMQNPRHLVRRRGQEARLRCSPMKGHSHVYWYRQLPEEGLKFMVYLQKENIIDESGMPKERFSAEFPKEGPSILRIQQVVRGDSAAYFCASSPSVHEQFFGPGTRLTVL.

In its sample, this clone was seen once. The rearrangement uses TRBV5-4 and TRBJ1-2; TRBD1 matches at 7 bases. Germline-derived CDR1 and CDR2 are SGHNT and YYREEE (reference sequence). The junction had 9 bases not matched to a gene; V was cut back by 5 bases and J by 2 bases. The length of the CDR3 is 15 residues. This chain's CDR3 is CASRPGSGGNYGYTF. CDR3 DNA: TGTGCCAGCAGGCCTGGTTCAGGGGGGAACTATGGCTACACCTTC.

J is TRBJ1-1 and V is TRBV19; possible D gene TRBD1, 5 bases. V shed 7 bases and J shed 5 bases, with 14 bases lying between them. CDR1 LNHDA and CDR2 SQIVND come from the germline V gene (reference sequence). The CDR3 consists of 13 residues. CDR3 in amino acids: CASIRGGRTEAFF. Here the CDR3 DNA reads TGTGCCAGTATTCGGGGGGGTCGGACTGAAGCTTTCTTT.

The V gene is TRBV7-9, the J gene TRBJ1-2; D might be TRBD1 (5 bases). This CDR3 has 14 residues. Germline CDR1 and CDR2: SEHNR and FQNEAQ (reference sequence). V lost 5 bases to trimming and J lost 6 bases, with 16 bases between them. The CDR3 DNA sequence: TGTGCCAGCAGCCCAGGCCAAAGCAGGGATGGCTACACCTTC. Its translation is CASSPGQSRDGYTF.

The chain links TRBV19 to TRBJ1-2; 9 bases align to TRBD1. The ends lost 10 bases at V and 8 bases at J; junction bases unmatched: 11. Germline lookup yields CDR1 LNHDA and CDR2 SQIVND (reference sequence). The CDR3 is made up of 13 amino acids. For the CDR3, the DNA is TGTGCCACTTCACTTGACAGGGGGATAGGCTACACCTTC. This gives the protein CATSLDRGIGYTF.

J is TRBJ2-6 and V is TRBV5-1; the match to TRBD2 covers 7 bases. The J segment lost 0 bases and the V segment lost 1 base, leaving 13 bases of the junction unmatched. CDR1 and CDR2 from the germline V gene are SGHRS and YFSETQ. The CDR3 is made up of 20 amino acids. Written as DNA, the CDR3 is TGCGCCAGCAGCTTGTGGGGGGGGGTGGGCCCCTCCTCTGGGGCCAACGTCCTGACTTTC. This codes for CASSLWGGVGPSSGANVLTF.

This clone was detected a few times. V is TRBV5-1 and J is TRBJ2-1, with 10 positions matching TRBD2. The J segment lost 6 bases and the V segment lost 2 bases, leaving 5 bases of the junction unmatched. From germline, CDR1 is SGHRS and CDR2 YFSETQ. This CDR3 comprises 15 residues. Written as DNA, the CDR3 is TGCGCCAGCAGCTTCGGACTAGCGGCCGTCAATGAGCAGTTCTTC. Its translation: CASSFGLAAVNEQFF.

This chain links TRBV4-1 with TRBJ2-3, with 8 bases fitting TRBD1. Germline values: CDR1 MGHRA, CDR2 YSYEKL. This CDR3 is 16 amino acids long. V shed 0 bases, J shed 3 bases, and the junction held 5 bases outside the gene matches. CDR3 sequence: CASSQETTGGTDTQYF. The CDR3 DNA sequence: TGCGCCAGCAGCCAAGAAACCACAGGGGGAACAGATACGCAGTATTTT.

The J gene is TRBJ2-5, the V gene TRBV28, with 11 bases that match TRBD1. With V trimmed by 8 bases and J by 4 bases, 9 bases remained unmatched. CDR1 is MDHEN and CDR2 is SYDVKM in the germline V gene. The CDR3 extends over 15 amino acids. The CDR3 DNA is TGTGCCAGCGGTGACCCGGGACAGGGGGTAGAGACCCAGTACTTC. The encoded protein is CASGDPGQGVETQYF.

The V call is TRBV4-2, the J call TRBJ1-5, with D maybe TRBD1 (6 bases). CDR3 size: 16 residues. V was clipped by 0 bases and J by 2 bases, with 11 bases between them. Germline CDR1 is LGHNA and CDR2 is YNFKEQ. The CDR3 is CASSQDGGAGNQPQHF. The DNA of the CDR3 is TGTGCCAGCAGCCAAGATGGGGGGGCCGGCAATCAGCCCCAGCATTTT.

The chain links TRBV19 to TRBJ2-7, with 8 bases fitting TRBD1. Germline loops: CDR1 LNHDA, CDR2 SQIVND (reference sequence). This CDR3 spans 12 amino acids. Trimming cost V 4 bases and J 6 bases; bases outside gene matches: 2. This CDR3 reads CASSKGTGEQYF. CDR3 sequence (DNA): TGTGCCAGTAGTAAGGGGACAGGCGAGCAGTACTTC.

V is TRBV29-1 and J is TRBJ2-5, with a tentative D call TRBD2 (6 bases). Germline loops: CDR1 SQVTM, CDR2 ANQGSEA. The CDR3 consists of 13 residues. V lost 8 bases and J 13 bases, leaving 26 bases between the germline ends. The DNA for the CDR3 is TGCAGCCCCGGGTCGGGGAGCGGGCGTACGGGGTACTTC. Protein: CSPGSGSGRTGYF.

This clone came up once. In nucleotides, the CDR3 is TGTGCCAGCAGTTATGAGGTTAGTCAGCCCCAGCATTTT. Its translation is CASSYEVSQPQHF. The gene calls are TRBV6-6 and TRBJ1-5; D unresolved. Trimming took off 3 bases at V and 6 bases at J, with 9 bases between the two ends. This CDR3 contains 13 residues. The germline V gene encodes CDR1 MNHNY and CDR2 SVGAGI (reference sequence).

The rearrangement uses TRBV5-5 and TRBJ1-1, with D perhaps TRBD1 (6 bases). Trimming left V 4 bases short and J 1 base short, with 14 bases between. The V gene's germline CDR1 is SGHKS and CDR2 YYEKEE (reference sequence). The CDR3 is 15 residues long. The CDR3 DNA follows: TGTGCCAGCAGCGCCCTTGGGGGGGCGAACACTGAAGCTTTCTTT. Translating it yields CASSALGGANTEAFF.

V gene TRBV30 combines with J gene TRBJ2-1; 7 positions match TRBD2. Germline V lookup: CDR1 GTSNPN, CDR2 SVGIG (reference sequence). The trim removed 2 bases at V and 8 bases at J, leaving 9 bases unmatched. The CDR3 is 14 amino acids. The CDR3 region is CAWSTDPGGDEQFF. CDR3 nucleotides: TGTGCCTGGAGTACGGATCCGGGGGGAGATGAGCAGTTCTTC.

The rearrangement joins TRBV4-1 to TRBJ2-1, with a tentative D call TRBD2 (5 bases). This CDR3 region has 16 residues. The V and J ends lost 3 bases and 2 bases respectively, with 14 bases between them. Germline V gene lookup returns CDR1 MGHRA and CDR2 YSYEKL. The CDR3 coding sequence is TGCGCCAGCAGCCAGGAAGCGGTGCCTCCCTACAATGAGCAGTTCTTC. Translation: CASSQEAVPPYNEQFF.

Here the CDR3 reads CASSLAGGFYNEQFF. CDR3 nucleotides: TGCGCCAGCAGCTTGGCCGGGGGGTTTTACAATGAGCAGTTCTTC. The chain joins TRBV5-1 to TRBJ2-1; 7 bases match TRBD2. The trim removed 0 bases at V and 4 bases at J, leaving 4 bases unmatched. The CDR3 is 15 amino acids. In germline, CDR1 is SGHRS, CDR2 YFSETQ.

V is TRBV7-3 and J is TRBJ2-1; TRBD1 matches at 7 bases. Unmatched junction bases numbered 8, after V lost 5 bases and J lost 4 bases. The CDR3 has 15 amino acids. The germline CDR1 and CDR2 sequences are SGHTA and FQGTGA. Written as DNA, the CDR3 is TGTGCCAGCAGCCCCGACAGGGTTCAGTACAATGAGCAGTTCTTC. Residues: CASSPDRVQYNEQFF.

This clone occurred once. CDR3 sequence (DNA): TGTGCCAGTACCCAGACAGGGGGTACCGGGGAGCTGTTTTTT. This encodes CASTQTGGTGELFF. The chain joins TRBV19 to TRBJ2-2, with 9 bases fitting TRBD1. Germline V gives CDR1 LNHDA, CDR2 SQIVND (reference sequence). The J segment lost 5 bases and the V segment lost 7 bases, leaving 5 bases of the junction unmatched. This CDR3 has 14 residues.

This clone was counted a single time. The V and J genes are TRBV18 and TRBJ2-7; D may be TRBD2 (5 bases). The germline gives CDR1 KGHSH, CDR2 LQKENI. The CDR3 has 12 amino acids. The V gene lost 1 base and the J gene lost 5 bases, with 6 bases spanning the gap. The CDR3 nucleotides are TGTGCCAGCTCACCACTCGGGGACGAGCAGTACTTC. Its protein product is CASSPLGDEQYF.

This chain joins TRBV30 and TRBJ1-1; 9 bases line up with TRBD1. V trimming: 6 bases; J trimming: 0 bases; junction bases outside the gene matches: 5. Germline lookup yields CDR1 GTSNPN and CDR2 SVGIG (reference sequence). This CDR3 has 14 amino acids. CDR3 coding DNA: TGTGCCTGTCCCGGGACAGGGTTGAACACTGAAGCTTTCTTT. It is translated as CACPGTGLNTEAFF.

The CDR3 loop is CASSRRDLLGEQYF. CDR3 bases: TGTGCCAGCAGTCGTAGGGACTTGCTAGGCGAGCAGTACTTC. J is TRBJ2-7 and V is TRBV6-5, with D possibly matching TRBD2 (6 bases). This CDR3 is built from 14 residues. Trimming shortened V by 5 bases and J by 6 bases, and 17 bases separated the two germline ends. Germline lookup yields CDR1 MNHEY and CDR2 SVGAGI.

The chain links TRBV11-2 to TRBJ1-6; 8 nucleotides agree with TRBD1. This CDR3 has 12 amino acids. V shed 5 bases, J shed 13 bases, and the junction held 4 bases outside the gene matches. Germline CDR1 reads SGHAT; CDR2 reads FQNNGV. As DNA, the CDR3 is TGTGCCAGCAGCCGGTACAGGGGGCCCCTCCACTTT. It is translated as CASSRYRGPLHF.

This rearrangement joins TRBV7-2 to TRBJ2-3; 11 bases line up with TRBD2. This CDR3 is built from 17 residues. Germline V gene sequence: CDR1 SGHTA, CDR2 FQGNSA. Germline trimming cut 1 base from V and 2 bases from J; bases unmatched to any gene: 5. The CDR3 DNA sequence: TGTGCCAGCAGCTTAGTCCCTAGCGGGGGGATCACAGATACGCAGTATTTT. Protein product: CASSLVPSGGITDTQYF.

Only one count was recorded for this clone. The chain combines TRBV30 with TRBJ1-1; a weak D match, TRBD1 (5 bases). V was cut by 4 bases and J by 2 bases, with 17 bases left in between. CDR1 and CDR2 (germline): GTSNPN, SVGIG (reference sequence). The CDR3 has 15 amino acids. The CDR3: CAWNPGGSLNTEAFF. Here the CDR3 DNA reads TGTGCCTGGAATCCGGGGGGGTCTTTAAACACTGAAGCTTTCTTT.

The chain carries TRBV6-6 and TRBJ2-7; 14 nucleotides agree with TRBD2. V dropped 2 bases and J dropped 10; count of bases not matched to a gene: 7. CDR3 size: 15 residues. Per germline, CDR1 MNHNY and CDR2 SVGAGI (reference sequence). CDR3: CASSYAGTSGGLQYF. The CDR3 DNA sequence: TGTGCCAGCAGTTACGCCGGGACTAGCGGGGGACTACAGTACTTC.

CDR3 DNA: TGTGCCAGCAGGGACAGGGAAAACACCGGGGAGCTGTTTTTT. Translated: CASRDRENTGELFF. The chain combines TRBV2 with TRBJ2-2; TRBD1 matches 8 bases. The length of the CDR3 is 14 residues. V gave up 6 bases and J gave up 2 bases; unmatched junction bases: 2. Per germline, CDR1 SNHLY and CDR2 FYNNEI.

This clone was counted once. The gene calls are TRBV19 and TRBJ2-2; 8 nucleotides align to TRBD1. V was pared by 4 bases and J by 6 bases, with 1 base of the junction left unmatched. The CDR3 is 13 amino acids. The germline V gene encodes CDR1 LNHDA and CDR2 SQIVND (reference sequence). CDR3 residues: CASSTRGPGELFF. In DNA, the CDR3 is TGTGCCAGTAGTACCAGGGGGCCCGGGGAGCTGTTTTTT. Together with reference TRBV19 and TRBJ2-2, the CDR3 gives the full variable domain: DGGITQSPKYLFRKEGQNVTLSCEQNLNHDAMYWYRQDPGQGLRLIYYSQIVNDFQKGDIAEGYSVSREKKESFPLTVTSAQKNPTAFYLCASSTRGPGELFFGEGSRLTVL.

The rearrangement joins TRBV27 to TRBJ1-2; unclear D gene. Germline CDR1 is MNHEY and CDR2 is SMNVEV (reference sequence). Deletions cut 0 bases from V and 7 bases from J, with 12 bases between. The CDR3 consists of 14 residues. CDR3 sequence: CASSLSWGDAGYTF. The CDR3 DNA follows: TGTGCCAGCAGTTTATCATGGGGAGACGCTGGCTACACCTTC.